This passage covers 17 T cell receptor beta chains from one sample sequenced in a study of blood T cell repertoires in COVID-19. Data came from immunoSEQ multiplex PCR; TCRdb stores just in-frame clones and leaves some out. The sample contains about 97,000 clones, roughly 80% of which appear only once. What was sequenced was peripheral blood. Receptors were obtained from a man in his 60s with acute or convalescent COVID-19.

In the case of this clone: One end of the junction varies from germline; a read error may be responsible. The J gene is TRBJ1-2, the V gene TRBV6-1, with TRBD1 matching over 9 bases. Germline V CDR1 and CDR2: MNHNS, SASEGT. The length of the CDR3 is 13 residues. Here the CDR3 DNA reads TGTGCCAGCAGTGAAATCCCGGGACAGGGCGATGTCTTC. This gives the protein CASSEIPGQGDVF.

The genes are TRBV5-1 and TRBJ1-5, with 9 bases identical to TRBD1. The junction had 7 bases not matched to a gene; V was cut back by 4 bases and J by 8 bases. Germline-derived CDR1 and CDR2 are SGHRS and YFSETQ. CDR3 length equals 14 residues. CDR3 sequence (DNA): TGCGCCAGCAGCCCTACAGGGGGCTATGAGCCCCAGCATTTT. It translates to CASSPTGGYEPQHF.

The rearrangement uses TRBV7-9 and TRBJ2-1, with 11 positions matching TRBD2. Trimming at V came to 2 bases and at J to 8 bases, leaving 5 bases not matched to a gene. The germline gives CDR1 SEHNR, CDR2 FQNEAQ (reference sequence). The length of the CDR3 is 15 residues. CDR3 loop: CASSLTLAGGYEQFF. Here the CDR3 DNA reads TGTGCCAGCAGCTTAACCCTAGCGGGAGGATATGAGCAGTTCTTC. The full variable domain, rest sourced from reference TRBV7-9 and TRBJ2-1, is DTGVSQNPRHKITKRGQNVTFRCDPISEHNRLYWYRQTLGQGPEFLTYFQNEAQLEKSRLLSDRFSAERPKGSFSTLEIQRTEQGDSAMYLCASSLTLAGGYEQFFGPGTRLTVL.

In this sample, this clone turned up once. The chain links TRBV19 to TRBJ2-1; the D gene is possibly TRBD2 (5 bases). V lost 1 base, J lost 9 bases, and 10 bases lay in between. CDR1 and CDR2 (germline): LNHDA, SQIVND (reference sequence). This CDR3 comprises 13 residues. Written as DNA, the CDR3 is TGTGCCAGTAGTATAGTGGGTGGGAGTGAGCAGTTCTTC. Translating it yields CASSIVGGSEQFF.

The chain links TRBV4-1 to TRBJ2-7; D is undetermined. Germline V CDR1 and CDR2: MGHRA, YSYEKL. The CDR3 consists of 17 residues. V gave up 0 bases and J gave up 6 bases, with 21 bases separating them. The CDR3 bases are TGCGCCAGCAGCCAAGACGGTGACGGGTCCTACGTTTTCGAGCAGTACTTC. Its protein product is CASSQDGDGSYVFEQYF.

The gene calls are TRBV7-6 and TRBJ2-7; TRBD1 is a possible D gene (6 bases). Trimming pared 5 bases from V and 0 bases from J, leaving 11 bases between. Germline V CDR1 and CDR2: SGHVS, FNYEAQ. The CDR3 is made up of 14 amino acids. Here the CDR3 DNA reads TGTGCCAGCAGCCCCGGACAGTTCTCCTACGAGCAGTACTTC. As protein: CASSPGQFSYEQYF.

Concerning this clone: In the same sample, other DNA sequences code for this CDR3. This chain uses TRBV11-3 with TRBJ2-1; TRBD1 agrees at 8 bases. Germline V CDR1 and CDR2: SGHNT, YENEEA. With V trimmed by 1 base and J by 5 bases, 4 bases remained unmatched. The CDR3 length is 15 residues. CDR3 residues: CASSLGTGINNEQFF. In DNA form, the CDR3 reads TGTGCCAGCAGCTTAGGGACAGGGATTAACAATGAGCAGTTCTTC. Drawing the rest from reference TRBV11-3 and TRBJ2-1, the complete variable domain is EAGVVQSPRYKIIEKKQPVAFWCNPISGHNTLYWYLQNLGQGPELLIRYENEEAVDDSQLPKDRFSAERLKGVDSTLKIQPAELGDSAVYLCASSLGTGINNEQFFGPGTRLTVL.

The rearrangement uses TRBV3-1 (or the pseudogene TRBV3-2) and TRBJ1-4, with D uncertain. The CDR3 loop spans 14 amino acids. Germline assignment: CDR1 LGHDT and CDR2 YNNKEL (reference sequence). The V end was cut by 1 base, the J end by 4 bases, with 7 bases between. DNA of the CDR3: TGTGCCAGCAGCCAAGGCGGGTTTAATGAAAAACTGTTTTTT. This translates into CASSQGGFNEKLFF.

V gene TRBV7-2 combines with J gene TRBJ2-3; 9 nucleotides line up with TRBD2. The CDR3 totals 16 residues. The V segment lost 2 bases and the J segment 3 bases; nucleotides outside the gene matches: 6. Germline V lookup: CDR1 SGHTA, CDR2 FQGNSA. CDR3 sequence (DNA): TGTGCCAGCAGCTTATCGCGGGGGGGCCGTACAGATACGCAGTATTTT. Encoded protein: CASSLSRGGRTDTQYF.

The J gene is TRBJ2-3, the V gene TRBV13; 10 bases agree with TRBD2. This CDR3 contains 16 residues. J gave up 0 bases and V 0 bases, and 0 bases lay outside the gene matches. Germline CDR1 reads PRHDT; CDR2 reads FYEKMQ (reference sequence). CDR3 DNA sequence: TGTGCCAGCAGCTTAGGACTAGCGGGAAGCACAGATACGCAGTATTTT. It translates to CASSLGLAGSTDTQYF.

There are many counts of this clone. V and J are TRBV5-6 and TRBJ2-2, with D tentatively TRBD2 (6 bases). CDR1 and CDR2 (germline): SGHDT, YYEEEE. Trimming stripped 4 bases from V and 2 bases from J, with 18 bases between. CDR3 length: 17 residues. CDR3 sequence reads: CASSPWPLGRNTGELFF. CDR3 DNA: TGTGCCAGCAGCCCCTGGCCCCTCGGGAGAAACACCGGGGAGCTGTTTTTT.

By share of the sample, this clone is medium-sized. The chain links TRBV2 to TRBJ1-2, with 8 bases lining up with TRBD1. CDR3 size: 16 residues. Germline CDR1 SNHLY, CDR2 FYNNEI. V lost 5 bases, J lost 4 bases, and 12 bases stayed unmatched. CDR3 sequence (DNA): TGTGCCAGCAGTAAAGAAGGGACAGGACAGACCTATGGCTACACCTTC. Protein product: CASSKEGTGQTYGYTF.

The chain's CDR3 is CASSYLVSSTGSPYEQYF. The CDR3 DNA sequence: TGTGCCAGCAGTTACCTCGTTAGCTCGACAGGATCTCCCTACGAGCAGTACTTC. V is TRBV6-2 or TRBV6-3 and J is TRBJ2-7; D is perhaps TRBD1 (6 bases). The germline V gene encodes CDR1 MNHEY and CDR2 SVGEGT. This CDR3 has 18 amino acids. The ends were cut back, 2 bases at V and 2 bases at J, with 22 bases in the middle.

The V gene is TRBV5-1, the J gene TRBJ1-2; D unclear. Germline CDR1 is SGHRS and CDR2 is YFSETQ. The CDR3 is made up of 14 amino acids. The germline V and J ends were trimmed by 4 bases and 0 bases, with 10 bases remaining between them. CDR3 DNA: TGCGCCAGCAGCCTCGATTTAGCTAACTATGGCTACACCTTC. It codes for CASSLDLANYGYTF.

Sample share makes this clone medium-sized. This rearrangement joins TRBV12-5 to TRBJ2-7, with D perhaps matching TRBD2 (5 bases). Looked up from germline, CDR1 is LGHNT and CDR2 is FRNRAP. The length of the CDR3 is 12 residues. With 3 bases removed from V and 3 bases from J, the gap between germline ends came to 6 bases. CDR3 residues: CASGFTSYEQYF. DNA for the CDR3: TGTGCTAGTGGTTTCACTAGCTACGAGCAGTACTTC.

This chain links TRBV7-3 with TRBJ2-2; 7 bases align to TRBD2. Looked up from germline, CDR1 is SGHTA and CDR2 is FQGTGA. CDR3 size: 16 residues. V trimming: 6 bases; J trimming: 6 bases; junction bases outside the gene matches: 13. The CDR3 sequence: CASSRGRRETAGELFF. The CDR3 region has the DNA TGTGCCAGCAGTCGGGGACGGCGGGAGACGGCCGGGGAGCTGTTTTTT.

This clone came up once. The V gene is TRBV18, the J gene TRBJ1-5; D is uncertain. CDR3 length: 19 residues. Germline CDR1 KGHSH, CDR2 LQKENI. V gave up 2 bases and J gave up 0 bases, with 20 bases separating them. The CDR3 loop reads CASSPRVRTQTDSNQPQHF. The CDR3 nucleotides are TGTGCCAGCTCACCAAGGGTCAGGACTCAGACCGATAGCAATCAGCCCCAGCATTTT.